One sample yielded the 24 T cell receptor beta chains listed below, sequenced in a study of blood T cells in healthy people across ages. It was with a sample-barcoded 5' primer and a J-beta primer mix that a second PCR of roughly 6 to 12 cycles was run. Each CDR3 protein gets one entry after TCRdb re-called the 5' RACE reads with MiXCR. The repertoire holds more than 600,000 distinct CDR3 sequences, with around a quarter as singletons. The same data also contributed to another study, on T cells of mothers and their children.

Source material: blood. The source of these receptors is a boy aged 5-17 years in good health.

This clonotype was seen only a few times. The V gene is TRBV11-1, the J gene TRBJ2-4; 15 bases match TRBD2. This CDR3 is 22 amino acids long. CDR1 and CDR2 from the germline V gene are SGHAT and FQDESV (reference sequence). After removal of 2 bases from V and 3 bases from J, the junction contained 17 bases not matched to a gene. CDR3 sequence: CASSLSPSLGLAGGPHKNIQYF. Written as DNA, the CDR3 is TGTGCCAGCAGCTTAAGCCCGTCCCTAGGACTAGCGGGAGGGCCTCACAAAAACATTCAGTACTTC.

Comments on this clonotype: A read error may account for a junction end that differs from germline. The chain is built from TRBV27 and TRBJ1-1, with 8 bases fitting TRBD1. The CDR3 runs 13 residues. The V gene's germline CDR1 is MNHEY and CDR2 SMNVEV (reference sequence). The CDR3 coding sequence is TGTGCCAGCAGTGCTGGACAGGGCGGGAAAGCTCTCTTT. Protein product: CASSAGQGGKALF.

Only a few counts were recorded for this clonotype. This chain joins TRBV9 and TRBJ1-2; the match to TRBD1 covers 10 bases. CDR1 is SGDLS and CDR2 is YYNGEE in the germline V gene. The CDR3 covers 16 residues. J was trimmed by 8 bases and V by 1 base; bases with no gene match: 11. The CDR3 DNA is TGTGCCAGCAGCGTAAACTTCCCGGGACAGGGGCACGGCTACACCTTC. Residues: CASSVNFPGQGHGYTF.

The V and J genes are TRBV4-1 and TRBJ1-1, with D tentatively TRBD1 (6 bases). Germline V gene sequence: CDR1 MGHRA, CDR2 YSYEKL. CDR3 length equals 14 residues. V was shortened by 3 bases and J by 3 bases, with 11 bases between the two germline ends. This CDR3 reads CASSQDREDTEAFF. CDR3 sequence (DNA): TGCGCCAGCAGCCAGGACAGAGAGGACACTGAAGCTTTCTTT.

The rearrangement links TRBV5-1 to TRBJ2-3; 7 nucleotides line up with TRBD2. Germline-derived CDR1 and CDR2 are SGHRS and YFSETQ. V was pared by 0 bases and J by 4 bases, with 2 bases of the junction left unmatched. This CDR3 comprises 14 residues. CDR3 sequence: CASSLEGLSDTQYF. Written as DNA, the CDR3 is TGCGCCAGCAGCTTGGAGGGACTATCAGATACGCAGTATTTT. Full variable domain (rest looked up from reference TRBV5-1 and TRBJ2-3): KAGVTQTPRYLIKTRGQQVTLSCSPISGHRSVSWYQQTPGQGLQFLFEYFSETQRNKGNFPGRFSGRQFSNSRSEMNVSTLELGDSALYLCASSLEGLSDTQYFGPGTRLTVL.

This clonotype was seen only a few times. V usage is TRBV3-1 and J usage is TRBJ1-2; D unresolved. This CDR3 is 16 amino acids long. Per the germline V gene, CDR1 is LGHDT and CDR2 is YNNKEL (reference sequence). Trimming shortened V by 1 base and J by 7 bases, and 19 bases separated the two germline ends. The CDR3 region has the DNA TGTGCCAGCAGCCAAGGGTTGGCTGGTTTGGGCGGTGGCTACACCTTC. It yields the protein CASSQGLAGLGGGYTF. The whole variable domain, remainder taken from reference TRBV3-1 and TRBJ1-2, is DTAVSQTPKYLVTQMGNDKSIKCEQNLGHDTMYWYKQDSKKFLKIMFSYNNKELIINETVPNRFSPKSPDKAHLNLHINSLELGDSAVYFCASSQGLAGLGGGYTFGSGTRLTVV.

The gene calls are TRBV7-2 and TRBJ2-1; maybe TRBD2 (6 bases). The CDR3 covers 16 residues. Trimming cost V 0 bases and J 4 bases, with 13 bases left between them. The germline gives CDR1 SGHTA, CDR2 FQGNSA. The CDR3 is CASSLAALSGYNEQFF. The CDR3 DNA is TGTGCCAGCAGCTTAGCAGCGCTCAGCGGGTACAATGAGCAGTTCTTC.

This clonotype showed up just a few times. The rearrangement joins TRBV7-6 to TRBJ1-4; D not resolved. The germline V gene has CDR1 SGHVS and CDR2 FNYEAQ. Between the trimmed V and J ends, which lost 5 bases and 7 bases, there was a span of 8 bases. The CDR3 runs 12 residues. CDR3 coding DNA: TGTGCCAGCAGCCCGGAGGGTGAAAAACTGTTTTTT. Its translation: CASSPEGEKLFF.

The chain joins TRBV28 to TRBJ2-7; TRBD2 aligns across 14 bases. Germline V gives CDR1 MDHEN, CDR2 SYDVKM. The CDR3 sequence is 16 residues long. Trimming took 4 bases from V and 0 from J; bases not matched to a gene: 2. CDR3 amino acids: CASSYGTSGSSYEQYF. CDR3 coding DNA: TGTGCCAGCAGTTACGGGACTAGCGGGAGCTCCTACGAGCAGTACTTC.

This clonotype has only a few counts. The DNA for the CDR3 is TGCAGCGGGAGCTACACAGGGGGCTACGAGCAGTACTTC. Protein: CSGSYTGGYEQYF. V gene TRBV29-1 combines with J gene TRBJ2-7, with TRBD1 identical over 8 bases. CDR1 and CDR2 from the germline V gene are SQVTM and ANQGSEA. Losses at the gene ends were 7 bases for V and 3 bases for J; bases not matched to a gene: 8. This CDR3 contains 13 residues.

In this sample, this clonotype turned up a few times. The rearrangement links TRBV7-9 to TRBJ2-3; maybe TRBD2 (6 bases). The CDR3 length is 16 residues. Trimming took off 3 bases at V and 0 bases at J, with 13 bases between the two ends. Germline V gene lookup returns CDR1 SEHNR and CDR2 FQNEAQ (reference sequence). The CDR3 DNA follows: TGTGCCAGCAGCTTTAGCGGATCCTACAGCACAGATACGCAGTATTTT. The encoded protein is CASSFSGSYSTDTQYF.

The CDR3 reads CASSLKLAVSYNEQFF. The CDR3 nucleotides are TGTGCCAGCAGCTTAAAGCTGGCAGTATCTTACAATGAGCAGTTCTTC. The J gene is TRBJ2-1, the V gene TRBV7-3, with D hard to call. The CDR3 has 16 amino acids. V shed 1 base and J shed 4 bases, with 14 bases lying between them. Germline V CDR1 and CDR2: SGHTA, FQGTGA. Combining the CDR3 with reference TRBV7-3 and TRBJ2-1 gives the whole variable domain GAGVSQTPSNKVTEKGKYVELRCDPISGHTALYWYRQSLGQGPEFLIYFQGTGAADDSGLPNDRFFAVRPEGSVSTLKIQRTERGDSAVYLCASSLKLAVSYNEQFFGPGTRLTVL.

The CDR3 spells CASSYETAQETQYF. CDR3 coding DNA: TGTGCCAGCAGTTACGAGACAGCACAAGAGACCCAGTACTTC. The V and J genes are TRBV28 and TRBJ2-5; possible D gene TRBD1, 5 bases. V lost 4 bases to trimming and J lost 2 bases, with 11 bases between them. Germline V gene lookup returns CDR1 MDHEN and CDR2 SYDVKM. This CDR3 has 14 amino acids.

The chain recombines TRBV12-3 or TRBV12-4 with TRBJ2-5; a possible D gene is TRBD1 (6 bases). The end of the DNA is better explained by TRBJ2-1, so the J call may be wrong. The CDR3 totals 14 residues. This CDR3 reads CASSLGADYNEQFF. In DNA, the CDR3 is TGTGCCAGCAGCCTGGGGGCCGATTACAATGAGCAGTTCTTC.

J is TRBJ1-1 and V is TRBV7-2; the D gene is possibly TRBD1 (6 bases). The V gene's germline CDR1 is SGHTA and CDR2 FQGNSA. CDR3 size: 14 residues. Trimming removed 6 bases at V and 0 bases at J, with 11 bases between. The CDR3 reads CASRSTGLNTEAFF. The CDR3 region has the DNA TGTGCCAGCAGGTCAACAGGGCTGAACACTGAAGCTTTCTTT.

This clonotype was observed a few times. V is TRBV2 and J is TRBJ1-1, with D unresolved. The CDR3 spans 15 residues. Trimming removed 6 bases at V and 2 bases at J, with 16 bases between. Germline CDR1 SNHLY, CDR2 FYNNEI. For the CDR3, the DNA is TGTGCCAGCAGCGTAACCCCTAGCCCTAACACTGAAGCTTTCTTT. Its protein is CASSVTPSPNTEAFF. Filled out from reference TRBV2 and TRBJ1-1, the complete variable domain reads EPEVTQTPSHQVTQMGQEVILRCVPISNHLYFYWYRQILGQKVEFLVSFYNNEISEKSEIFDDQFSVERPDGSNFTLKIRSTKLEDSAMYFCASSVTPSPNTEAFFGQGTRLTVV.

About this clonotype: The junction departs from the called germline gene at one end, perhaps through a read error. This chain links TRBV12-3 or TRBV12-4 with TRBJ2-3; the match to TRBD1 covers 9 bases. CDR3 length: 16 amino acids. CDR3 DNA: TGTGCCAGCAGTTCTCCGGGACAGGGCCCAGGAGATGCGCAGTATTTT. Protein sequence: CASSSPGQGPGDAQYF.

This clonotype was counted between two and nine times. The rearrangement links TRBV6-2 or TRBV6-3 to TRBJ2-5, with D uncertain. The DNA end lines up better with TRBJ2-7; the J call may be wrong. Looked up from germline, CDR1 is MNHEY and CDR2 is SVGEGT. The CDR3 length is 15 residues. The CDR3 here is CASREENPSSYEQYF. DNA for the CDR3: TGTGCCAGCAGGGAAGAGAACCCTAGCTCCTACGAGCAGTACTTC.

This clonotype was counted a few times. The J gene is TRBJ1-2, the V gene TRBV14; D uncertain. V was cut by 3 bases and J by 5 bases, with 7 bases left in between. CDR1 and CDR2 from the germline V gene are SGHDN and FVKESK. This CDR3 has 12 residues. CDR3 loop: CASSQAGYGYTF. The CDR3 bases are TGTGCCAGCAGCCAGGCAGGTTATGGCTACACCTTC.

The table lists this clonotype with a few counts. The chain combines TRBV29-1 with TRBJ2-2, with D uncertain. The CDR3 length is 13 residues. V lost 3 bases and J 5 bases, leaving 10 bases between the germline ends. Germline-derived CDR1 and CDR2 are SQVTM and ANQGSEA. The CDR3 region has the DNA TGCAGCGTTGATGTGCAGGCTACCGGGGAGCTGTTTTTT. Residues: CSVDVQATGELFF.

The chain uses TRBV7-9 and TRBJ2-4; 7 nucleotides align to TRBD1. Losses at the gene ends were 5 bases for V and 0 bases for J; bases not matched to a gene: 10. The CDR3 length is 17 residues. Germline-derived CDR1 and CDR2 are SEHNR and FQNEAQ (reference sequence). The CDR3 coding sequence is TGTGCCAGCAGCCGGTTGACAGGGAATCTAGCCAAAAACATTCAGTACTTC. Translated: CASSRLTGNLAKNIQYF. Full variable domain (remainder filled in from reference TRBV7-9 and TRBJ2-4): DTGVSQNPRHKITKRGQNVTFRCDPISEHNRLYWYRQTLGQGPEFLTYFQNEAQLEKSRLLSDRFSAERPKGSFSTLEIQRTEQGDSAMYLCASSRLTGNLAKNIQYFGAGTRLSVL.

The chain employs TRBV6-2 or TRBV6-3 and TRBJ2-1; the match to TRBD2 covers 12 bases. Trimming at V came to 2 bases and at J to 12 bases, leaving 8 bases not matched to a gene. Germline V CDR1 and CDR2: MNHEY, SVGEGT. CDR3 length: 15 amino acids. CDR3 DNA sequence: TGTGCCAGCAGTTACGTCCTAGCGGGGGGGGATCCGCAGTTCTTC. This encodes CASSYVLAGGDPQFF.

The V and J genes are TRBV29-1 and TRBJ2-5; D is undetermined. The DNA matches TRBJ2-7 better at its end, which makes the J call doubtful. Germline V gene data show CDR1 as SQVTM and CDR2 as ANQGSEA. CDR3 length: 11 amino acids. The CDR3 reads CSADTDYEQYF. In DNA form, the CDR3 reads TGCAGCGCTGATACGGACTACGAGCAGTACTTC.

This clonotype was detected a few times. The chain combines TRBV28 with TRBJ2-7; 9 bases map to TRBD2. The ends lost 1 base at V and 0 bases at J; junction bases unmatched: 4. The CDR3 contains 16 residues. Germline V gene data show CDR1 as MDHEN and CDR2 as SYDVKM. The CDR3 coding sequence is TGTGCCAGCAGTTTATTCGCGGGAGGGCTCTCCTACGAGCAGTACTTC. Protein product: CASSLFAGGLSYEQYF. Full variable domain (missing parts from reference TRBV28 and TRBJ2-7): DVKVTQSSRYLVKRTGEKVFLECVQDMDHENMFWYRQDPGLGLRLIYFSYDVKMKEKGDIPEGYSVSREKKERFSLILESASTNQTSMYLCASSLFAGGLSYEQYFGPGTRLTVT.